This T cell receptor beta chain stems from a study of blood T cell repertoires in COVID-19. The overall study: Spain, Italy and the United States supplied samples that represented acute and convalescent COVID-19. T cells, B-cell-depleted T cells, or PBMCs provided the cDNA or gDNA that served as material.

Authors' data handling: Reference gene primer amplification yielded estimated nucleated cell counts. Using immunoSEQ multiplex PCR, the repertoire was profiled, and TCRdb retains in-frame clones only, with some absent. The DNA gave D and trimming, while V, J and clone size come from that table. The table has roughly 220,000 clones, more than 65% seen once; the top ten hold under 1.5%. The receptor comes from a woman in her 40s who had recovered from COVID-19. The sample taken for sequencing was peripheral blood.

This CDR3 reads CASSERDYGYTF. The DNA of the CDR3 is TGTGCCAGCAGTGAACGGGACTATGGCTACACCTTC. The chain recombines TRBV6-1 with TRBJ1-2, with D unclear. This CDR3 is 12 amino acids long. V was shortened by 2 bases and J by 3 bases, with 4 bases between the two germline ends. Germline V lookup: CDR1 MNHNS, CDR2 SASEGT.